The T cell receptor (beta chain) under discussion was sequenced for a study of control samples from healthy donors and cancer patients. Data came from immunoSEQ multiplex PCR; TCRdb stores just in-frame clones and leaves some out. The table shows about 82,000 clones, with just under 95% occurring only once. Sequenced sample: blood. The sequence came from a woman under 30 in good health.

The CDR3 region has the DNA TGTGCCAGCAGGCCCAGTAGCGGATCTAGCACAGATACGCAGTATTTT. Translation: CASRPSSGSSTDTQYF. The chain uses TRBV2 and TRBJ2-3, with D tentatively TRBD2 (6 bases). This CDR3 has 16 amino acids. Germline assignment: CDR1 SNHLY and CDR2 FYNNEI. With 6 bases removed from V and 0 bases from J, the gap between germline ends came to 16 bases.